This T cell receptor (beta chain) originates from a study of T cell clonotyping in hematopoietic cell transplantation. Across the whole study: Cytoreduction preceded collection of pretransplant recipient samples.

The CDR3 covers 17 residues. Germline CDR1 reads SGHTA; CDR2 reads FQGNSA. V shed 2 bases and J shed 2 bases, with 16 bases lying between them. Generated by immunoSEQ multiplex PCR, the TCRdb table keeps only in-frame clones and is missing some. The sample has about 45,000 clones, roughly 85% seen once. Study results and caveats: Recipient TCR diversity dropped after transplant; expanded clonotypes rose from day 30 to 180. Higher Inverse Simpson Index values in graft donor and pretransplant recipient predicted broader posttransplant TCR diversity.

Worth noting for this clone: The antigen is not known.

Time point defined: recipient sample about 28 days before transplant, after cytoreduction. Recipient blood drawn about 28 days pretransplant and days 30, 100, 180 after. This chain joins TRBV7-2 and TRBJ1-5; D may be TRBD1 (5 bases). The source is a man between 60 and 70 years old with myelodysplastic syndrome. Some clones in this sample may be carry-over from other donors' samples. The specimen comprised peripheral blood mononuclear cells, sampled before stem cell transplant. CDR3: CASSLRETTQGNQPQHF. The CDR3 DNA sequence: TGTGCCAGCAGCTTACGGGAGACAACACAGGGCAATCAGCCCCAGCATTTT.